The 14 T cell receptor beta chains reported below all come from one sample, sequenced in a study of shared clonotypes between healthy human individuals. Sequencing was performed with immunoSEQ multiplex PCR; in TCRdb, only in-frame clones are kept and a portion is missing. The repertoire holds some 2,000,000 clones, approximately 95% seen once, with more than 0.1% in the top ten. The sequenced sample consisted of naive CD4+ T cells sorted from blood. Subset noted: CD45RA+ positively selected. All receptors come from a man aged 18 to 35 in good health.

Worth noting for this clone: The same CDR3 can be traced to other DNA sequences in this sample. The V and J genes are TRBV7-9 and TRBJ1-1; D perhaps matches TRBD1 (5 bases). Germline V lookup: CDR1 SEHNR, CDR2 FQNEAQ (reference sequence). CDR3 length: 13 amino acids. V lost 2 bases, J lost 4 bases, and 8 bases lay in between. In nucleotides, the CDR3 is TGTGCCAGCAGCTTAAGGGGAGGCACTGAAGCTTTCTTT. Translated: CASSLRGGTEAFF.

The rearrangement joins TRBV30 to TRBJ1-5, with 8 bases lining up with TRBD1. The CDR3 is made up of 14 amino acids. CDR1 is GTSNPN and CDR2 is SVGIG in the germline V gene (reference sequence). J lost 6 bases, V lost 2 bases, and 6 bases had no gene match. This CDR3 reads CAWSTGGGGQPQHF. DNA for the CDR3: TGTGCCTGGAGTACAGGGGGAGGGGGTCAGCCCCAGCATTTT.

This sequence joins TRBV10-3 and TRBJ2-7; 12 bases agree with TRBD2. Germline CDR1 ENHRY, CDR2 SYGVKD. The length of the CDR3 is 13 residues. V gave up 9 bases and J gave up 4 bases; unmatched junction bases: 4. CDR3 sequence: CAMTSGSVYEQYF. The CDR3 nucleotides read TGTGCCATGACTAGCGGGAGTGTGTACGAGCAGTACTTC.

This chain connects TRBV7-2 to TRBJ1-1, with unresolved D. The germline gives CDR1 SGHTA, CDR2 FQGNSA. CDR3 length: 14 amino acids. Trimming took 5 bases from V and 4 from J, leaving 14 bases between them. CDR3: CASSPFSGSTEAFF. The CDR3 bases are TGTGCCAGCAGCCCGTTTTCAGGTTCCACTGAAGCTTTCTTT.

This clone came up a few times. CDR3 in DNA: TGTGCCAGCAGTGAATTAGGGGGGAGGGACGAGCAGTACTTC. It yields the protein CASSELGGRDEQYF. This chain uses TRBV25-1 with TRBJ2-7; D is possibly TRBD2 (7 bases). Germline V lookup: CDR1 MGHDK, CDR2 SYGVNS. This CDR3 is 14 amino acids long. V was pared by 1 base and J by 5 bases, with 12 bases between.

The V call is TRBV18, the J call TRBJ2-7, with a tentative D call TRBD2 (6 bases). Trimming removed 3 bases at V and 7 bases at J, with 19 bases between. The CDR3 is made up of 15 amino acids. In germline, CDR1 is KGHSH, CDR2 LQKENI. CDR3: CASSPGTLNGLEQYF. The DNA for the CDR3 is TGTGCCAGCTCACCCGGGACTCTCAATGGATTGGAGCAGTACTTC.

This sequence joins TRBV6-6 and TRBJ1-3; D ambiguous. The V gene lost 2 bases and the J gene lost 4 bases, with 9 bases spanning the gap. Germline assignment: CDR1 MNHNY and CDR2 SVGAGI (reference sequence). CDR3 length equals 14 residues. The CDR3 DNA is TGTGCCAGCAGTTACGCATCTCAGGGAAACACCATATATTTT. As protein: CASSYASQGNTIYF.

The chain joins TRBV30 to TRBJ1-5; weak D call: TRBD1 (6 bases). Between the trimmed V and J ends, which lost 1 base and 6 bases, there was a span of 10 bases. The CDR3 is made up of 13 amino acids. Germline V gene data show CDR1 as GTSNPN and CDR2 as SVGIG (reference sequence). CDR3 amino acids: CAWSALRGQPQHF. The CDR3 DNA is TGTGCCTGGAGTGCTCTCAGGGGTCAGCCCCAGCATTTT.

The CDR3: CAWSGGQALNSPLHF. The DNA of the CDR3 is TGTGCCTGGAGTGGAGGACAGGCCCTAAATTCACCCCTCCACTTT. V is TRBV30 and J is TRBJ1-6; 7 bases match TRBD1. The CDR3 covers 15 residues. V shed 1 base and J 7 bases; nucleotides not matched to a gene: 7. Per the germline V gene, CDR1 is GTSNPN and CDR2 is SVGIG (reference sequence).

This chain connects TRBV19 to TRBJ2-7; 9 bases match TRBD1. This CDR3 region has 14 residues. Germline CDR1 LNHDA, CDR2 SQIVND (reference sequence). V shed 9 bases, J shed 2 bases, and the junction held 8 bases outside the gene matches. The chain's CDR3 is CASAPGTGPYEQYF. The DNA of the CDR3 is TGTGCCAGCGCTCCGGGGACAGGGCCCTACGAGCAGTACTTC. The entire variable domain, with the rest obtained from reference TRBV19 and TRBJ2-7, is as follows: DGGITQSPKYLFRKEGQNVTLSCEQNLNHDAMYWYRQDPGQGLRLIYYSQIVNDFQKGDIAEGYSVSREKKESFPLTVTSAQKNPTAFYLCASAPGTGPYEQYFGPGTRLTVT.

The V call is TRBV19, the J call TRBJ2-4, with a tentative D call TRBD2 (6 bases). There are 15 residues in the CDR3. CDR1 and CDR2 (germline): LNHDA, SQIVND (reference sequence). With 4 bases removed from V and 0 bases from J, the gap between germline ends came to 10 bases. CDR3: CASSTSATAKNIQYF. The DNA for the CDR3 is TGTGCCAGTAGTACTAGCGCGACAGCCAAAAACATTCAGTACTTC.

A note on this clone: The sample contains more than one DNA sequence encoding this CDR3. CDR3 amino acids: CASSLLYEQYF. CDR3 bases: TGTGCCAGCAGCCTCCTTTACGAGCAGTACTTC. This chain joins TRBV11-2 and TRBJ2-7; D is unclear. CDR1 SGHAT and CDR2 FQNNGV come from the germline V gene. Trimming shortened V by 5 bases and J by 4 bases, and 6 bases separated the two germline ends. This CDR3 region has 11 residues.

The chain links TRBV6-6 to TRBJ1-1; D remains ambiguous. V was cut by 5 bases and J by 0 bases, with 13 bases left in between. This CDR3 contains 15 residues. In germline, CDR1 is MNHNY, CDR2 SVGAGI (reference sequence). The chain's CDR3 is CASSGQRQVNTEAFF. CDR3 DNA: TGTGCCAGCAGTGGCCAAAGACAAGTGAACACTGAAGCTTTCTTT.

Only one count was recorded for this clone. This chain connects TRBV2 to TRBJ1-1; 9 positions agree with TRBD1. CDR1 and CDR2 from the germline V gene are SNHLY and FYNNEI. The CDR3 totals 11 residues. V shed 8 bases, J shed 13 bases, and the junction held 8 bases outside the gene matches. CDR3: CASVGQGKVFF. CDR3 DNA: TGTGCCAGCGTGGGACAGGGAAAGGTTTTCTTT.